These 28 T cell receptor beta chains share one sample of origin, sequenced in a study of T cell changes during pregnancy in multiple sclerosis. Using immunoSEQ multiplex PCR, the repertoire was profiled, and TCRdb retains in-frame clones only, with some absent. The sample contains fewer than 150,000 clones, roughly 95% of which appear only once. The source material was peripheral blood, sampled after pregnancy. Receptors originate from a female donor with multiple sclerosis, enrolled in a pregnancy study.

The chain uses TRBV6-1 and TRBJ2-7; maybe TRBD2 (5 bases). This CDR3 has 13 amino acids. Trimming took 3 bases from V and 5 from J, leaving 11 bases between them. Germline V gives CDR1 MNHNS, CDR2 SASEGT. The CDR3 reads CASSDSGGHEQYF. As DNA, the CDR3 is TGTGCCAGCAGTGATTCTGGAGGCCACGAGCAGTACTTC.

J is TRBJ1-4 and V is TRBV28; a possible D gene is TRBD1 (5 bases). The CDR3 is 16 amino acids. Trimming left V 5 bases short and J 0 bases short, with 13 bases between. The germline CDR1 and CDR2 sequences are MDHEN and SYDVKM. For the CDR3, the DNA is TGTGCCAGCAGTATCCTCCAGGGTGCAACTAATGAAAAACTGTTTTTT. Protein product: CASSILQGATNEKLFF.

This sequence joins TRBV5-1 and TRBJ2-1, with TRBD1 matching over 11 bases. J gave up 4 bases and V 4 bases, and 4 bases lay outside the gene matches. CDR1 and CDR2 from the germline V gene are SGHRS and YFSETQ. The CDR3 runs 15 residues. CDR3 in amino acids: CASSTGQGAYNEQFF. The CDR3 nucleotides read TGCGCCAGCAGCACCGGACAGGGGGCATACAATGAGCAGTTCTTC. Complete variable domain (other parts from reference TRBV5-1 and TRBJ2-1): KAGVTQTPRYLIKTRGQQVTLSCSPISGHRSVSWYQQTPGQGLQFLFEYFSETQRNKGNFPGRFSGRQFSNSRSEMNVSTLELGDSALYLCASSTGQGAYNEQFFGPGTRLTVL.

This chain joins TRBV30 and TRBJ2-2, with 7 bases matching TRBD2. CDR1 and CDR2 (germline): GTSNPN, SVGIG (reference sequence). V was clipped by 3 bases and J by 0 bases; unmatched bases: 10. The CDR3 runs 17 residues. The CDR3 nucleotides are TGTGCCTGGAGCCCCGACAGAACTAGCGCGAACACCGGGGAGCTGTTTTTT. Protein sequence: CAWSPDRTSANTGELFF.

This chain joins TRBV7-9 and TRBJ2-1, with D unclear. CDR1 is SEHNR and CDR2 is FQNEAQ in the germline V gene (reference sequence). The CDR3 sequence is 11 residues long. Trimming shortened V by 5 bases and J by 5 bases, and 4 bases separated the two germline ends. This CDR3 reads CASSQNNEQFF. The CDR3 nucleotides read TGTGCCAGCAGCCAAAACAATGAGCAGTTCTTC.

V gene TRBV5-5 combines with J gene TRBJ2-1, with D hard to call. Between the trimmed V and J ends, which lost 3 bases and 6 bases, there was a span of 16 bases. The germline gives CDR1 SGHKS, CDR2 YYEKEE (reference sequence). CDR3 length equals 15 residues. CDR3 loop: CASSYENPRVNEQFF. The CDR3, as DNA: TGTGCCAGCAGCTACGAAAATCCCCGAGTCAATGAGCAGTTCTTC. The full variable domain, completed using reference TRBV5-5 and TRBJ2-1, is DAGVTQSPTHLIKTRGQQVTLRCSPISGHKSVSWYQQVLGQGPQFIFQYYEKEERGRGNFPDRFSARQFPNYSSELNVNALLLGDSALYLCASSYENPRVNEQFFGPGTRLTVL.

The DNA of the CDR3 is TGCGCCAGCACCCCCGGCGCAGGGGGCGGTGAGACCCAGTACTTC. Its protein is CASTPGAGGGETQYF. The chain recombines TRBV5-1 with TRBJ2-5; 8 bases agree with TRBD1. J gave up 5 bases and V 6 bases, and 12 bases lay outside the gene matches. Germline assignment: CDR1 SGHRS and CDR2 YFSETQ. The CDR3 has 15 amino acids. Supplemented by reference TRBV5-1 and TRBJ2-5, the full variable domain reads KAGVTQTPRYLIKTRGQQVTLSCSPISGHRSVSWYQQTPGQGLQFLFEYFSETQRNKGNFPGRFSGRQFSNSRSEMNVSTLELGDSALYLCASTPGAGGGETQYFGPGTRLLVL.

The V and J genes are TRBV29-1 and TRBJ2-7; TRBD2 is a possible D gene (5 bases). The V end lost 1 base, the J end lost 0 bases, and 10 bases lay between the germline ends. The CDR3 length is 14 residues. Germline V CDR1 and CDR2: SQVTM, ANQGSEA. The CDR3 region has the DNA TGCAGCGTTGAAGCGGGAACGAGCTCCTACGAGCAGTACTTC. Translation: CSVEAGTSSYEQYF.

The rearrangement links TRBV5-1 to TRBJ2-3; D remains ambiguous. The V end lost 0 bases, the J end lost 0 bases, and 11 bases lay between the germline ends. The CDR3 has 16 amino acids. Germline CDR1 and CDR2: SGHRS and YFSETQ. CDR3 amino acids: CASSLVTTLSTDTQYF. CDR3 sequence (DNA): TGCGCCAGCAGCTTGGTAACAACGTTAAGCACAGATACGCAGTATTTT.

V is TRBV9 and J is TRBJ2-7; 10 positions agree with TRBD2. The CDR3 extends over 13 amino acids. Germline V gives CDR1 SGDLS, CDR2 YYNGEE. The junction had 4 bases not matched to a gene; V was cut back by 4 bases and J by 6 bases. CDR3 residues: CASSQWTSGEQYF. The CDR3 nucleotides read TGTGCCAGCAGCCAATGGACTAGCGGCGAGCAGTACTTC.

The chain links TRBV14 to TRBJ2-5, with 8 bases fitting TRBD2. Germline V CDR1 and CDR2: SGHDN, FVKESK. This CDR3 region has 15 residues. Trimming took 1 base from V and 5 from J; bases not matched to a gene: 6. This CDR3 is CASSQVRTSWETQYF. In nucleotides, the CDR3 is TGTGCCAGCAGCCAAGTCCGGACTAGCTGGGAGACCCAGTACTTC.

This clone was recorded a few times. The chain combines TRBV6-1 with TRBJ1-1, with a possible D match to TRBD1 (6 bases). Trimming took off 5 bases at V and 2 bases at J, with 12 bases between the two ends. This CDR3 region has 14 residues. In germline, CDR1 is MNHNS, CDR2 SASEGT. The CDR3 DNA follows: TGTGCCAGCAGTTGGGACGGGACAAACACTGAAGCTTTCTTT. The encoded protein is CASSWDGTNTEAFF.

V gene TRBV5-4 combines with J gene TRBJ2-1; 12 bases are shared with TRBD2. This CDR3 has 15 amino acids. Germline CDR1 reads SGHNT; CDR2 reads YYREEE (reference sequence). Trimming at V came to 3 bases and at J to 5 bases, leaving 3 bases not matched to a gene. CDR3: CASSSSGRADNEQFF. CDR3 coding DNA: TGTGCCAGCAGCTCTAGCGGGAGGGCCGACAATGAGCAGTTCTTC.

V gene TRBV5-1 combines with J gene TRBJ1-4, with 9 nucleotides matching TRBD1. The CDR3 loop spans 15 amino acids. Germline CDR1 reads SGHRS; CDR2 reads YFSETQ. V was pared by 4 bases and J by 8 bases, with 9 bases of the junction left unmatched. CDR3 sequence: CASSVTQGAWEKLFF. CDR3 sequence (DNA): TGCGCCAGCAGCGTAACACAGGGGGCTTGGGAAAAACTGTTTTTT. Supplemented by reference TRBV5-1 and TRBJ1-4, the full variable domain reads KAGVTQTPRYLIKTRGQQVTLSCSPISGHRSVSWYQQTPGQGLQFLFEYFSETQRNKGNFPGRFSGRQFSNSRSEMNVSTLELGDSALYLCASSVTQGAWEKLFFGSGTQLSVL.

The rearrangement links TRBV5-1 to TRBJ1-1; D gene unclear. Between the trimmed V and J ends, which lost 6 bases and 4 bases, there was a span of 13 bases. This CDR3 is built from 13 residues. Germline V lookup: CDR1 SGHRS, CDR2 YFSETQ. For the CDR3, the DNA is TGCGCCAGCACTGCAGGAGCGGGCACTGAAGCTTTCTTT. As protein: CASTAGAGTEAFF.

The rearrangement links TRBV4-2 to TRBJ2-2, with 14 bases aligning to TRBD2. Germline CDR1 and CDR2: LGHNA and YNFKEQ. V lost 6 bases, J lost 0 bases, and 6 bases stayed unmatched. CDR3 length: 18 amino acids. CDR3 nucleotide sequence: TGTGCCAGCAGTCCTCGGACTAGCGGGAGGACGAACACCGGGGAGCTGTTTTTT. This gives the protein CASSPRTSGRTNTGELFF.

J is TRBJ2-1 and V is TRBV28; weak D call: TRBD2 (5 bases). The CDR3 consists of 12 residues. Germline V lookup: CDR1 MDHEN, CDR2 SYDVKM. V was cut by 8 bases and J by 5 bases, with 10 bases left in between. For the CDR3, the DNA is TGTGCCAGCGGGAGCCTCCACAATGAGCAGTTCTTC. It codes for CASGSLHNEQFF.

In this sample, this clone turned up once. The chain recombines TRBV30 with TRBJ1-5, with 9 bases that match TRBD1. Germline lookup yields CDR1 GTSNPN and CDR2 SVGIG (reference sequence). The junction had 3 bases not matched to a gene; V was cut back by 4 bases and J by 2 bases. The CDR3 contains 14 residues. The CDR3 spells CAWNRDRGNQPQHF. In DNA, the CDR3 is TGTGCCTGGAACCGGGACAGGGGCAATCAGCCCCAGCATTTT.

This sequence joins TRBV27 and TRBJ1-5; 10 positions match TRBD1. The CDR3 contains 14 residues. V trimming: 5 bases; J trimming: 3 bases; junction bases outside the gene matches: 1. Germline assignment: CDR1 MNHEY and CDR2 SMNVEV (reference sequence). The CDR3: CASSRQGANQPQHF. CDR3 DNA sequence: TGTGCCAGCAGTAGACAGGGGGCCAATCAGCCCCAGCATTTT.

The V and J genes are TRBV28 and TRBJ2-7; D possibly corresponds to TRBD1 (5 bases). With 3 bases removed from V and 2 bases from J, the gap between germline ends came to 11 bases. Germline V CDR1 and CDR2: MDHEN, SYDVKM. The CDR3 covers 14 residues. Written as DNA, the CDR3 is TGTGCCAGCAGTTTTCAGGGTGTCGCCTACGAGCAGTACTTC. Its protein product is CASSFQGVAYEQYF.

The V gene is TRBV14, the J gene TRBJ1-2; D remains unclear. The V end was cut by 2 bases, the J end by 8 bases, with 12 bases between. CDR3 length: 13 amino acids. The germline V gene has CDR1 SGHDN and CDR2 FVKESK. In DNA, the CDR3 is TGTGCCAGCAGCCAACGCCTCGCCCAGGGCTACACCTTC. Encoded protein: CASSQRLAQGYTF.

This clone was seen once. The chain recombines TRBV1 with TRBJ2-1; TRBD2 is the table's D call and was not checked against the DNA. TRBV1 is given as a pseudogene. This CDR3 is built from 12 residues. CDR3 amino acids: CTSSQGRDEQFF. Written as DNA, the CDR3 is TGCACCAGCAGCCAAGGGAGGGATGAGCAGTTCTTC.

The V gene is TRBV7-2, the J gene TRBJ2-2; D may be TRBD1 (5 bases). The V and J ends lost 3 bases and 6 bases respectively, with 17 bases between them. From germline, CDR1 is SGHTA and CDR2 FQGNSA. This CDR3 spans 16 amino acids. The CDR3 reads CASSFKPAPGSGELFF. CDR3 nucleotides: TGTGCCAGCAGCTTCAAGCCAGCGCCAGGGTCCGGGGAGCTGTTTTTT.

The rearrangement joins TRBV30 to TRBJ2-1; 8 bases line up with TRBD2. The CDR3 sequence is 15 residues long. The germline V gene has CDR1 GTSNPN and CDR2 SVGIG (reference sequence). Losses at the gene ends were 0 bases for V and 5 bases for J; bases not matched to a gene: 6. This CDR3 reads CAWSVWAGGNNEQFF. The CDR3 DNA sequence: TGTGCCTGGAGTGTTTGGGCGGGAGGAAACAATGAGCAGTTCTTC.

The V call is TRBV18, the J call TRBJ2-7; tentatively, D is TRBD2 (6 bases). Trimming took 2 bases from V and 6 from J, leaving 17 bases between them. Germline lookup yields CDR1 KGHSH and CDR2 LQKENI. The CDR3 covers 15 residues. The CDR3: CASSPTEGGTAEQYF. In DNA form, the CDR3 reads TGTGCCAGCTCACCAACCGAGGGAGGCACGGCCGAGCAGTACTTC.

This rearrangement joins TRBV30 to TRBJ2-3; TRBD1 matches 10 bases. This CDR3 is 16 amino acids long. Germline CDR1 and CDR2: GTSNPN and SVGIG (reference sequence). Germline trimming cut 1 base from V and 7 bases from J; bases unmatched to any gene: 11. CDR3 sequence (DNA): TGTGCCTGGAGTGAGGGAGACAGGGGGCTGGTAAATACGCAGTATTTT. It translates to CAWSEGDRGLVNTQYF.

CDR3 nucleotides: TGTGCCAGCAGTTCGACTAGCGCGGACTACGAGCAGTACTTC. This encodes CASSSTSADYEQYF. This chain connects TRBV11-2 to TRBJ2-7, with TRBD2 matching 8 bases. The CDR3 loop spans 14 amino acids. Germline CDR1 SGHAT, CDR2 FQNNGV. V trimming: 6 bases; J trimming: 3 bases; junction bases outside the gene matches: 7.

This clone has only one observation. The rearrangement uses TRBV4-3 and TRBJ2-7; 10 positions match TRBD1. The CDR3 runs 15 residues. The germline gives CDR1 LGHNA, CDR2 YSLEER. J lost 0 bases, V lost 3 bases, and 2 bases had no gene match. The CDR3 bases are TGCGCCAGCAGCCACCGGACAGGGGGCTCCTACGAGCAGTACTTC. This codes for CASSHRTGGSYEQYF.